The clone carrying this T cell receptor (beta chain) was picked up one time. The antigen is not known. Tagging with unique molecular identifiers was a feature of the TCR beta cDNA libraries. TCRdb reanalysed the PCR reads using MiXCR and keeps one entry per CDR3 protein. The data hold 800,000 to 950,000 distinct CDR3 sequences, with about 57% observed a single time. The sample comes from a study of post-analysis software for immune sequencing data. General study findings and limits: TRBV5-6, TRBV5-1 and TRBV20-1 belonged to a set of a handful of TRBV segments that were more frequent in patients than controls. Those samples that were prepared in the same batch co-clustered strongly by F measure.

Germline V gene sequence: CDR1 SGHRS, CDR2 YFSETQ. Trimming removed 0 bases from V and 6 bases from J, with 16 bases in between. The length of the CDR3 is 16 residues. The source material was blood. The rearrangement uses TRBV5-1 and TRBJ1-5; D is perhaps TRBD1 (6 bases). The TCR originated in a girl between 5 and 17 years old with multiple sclerosis. Written as DNA, the CDR3 is TGCGCCAGCAGCTTGGAGGCACAGGGAATCGGTCAGCCCCAGCATTTT. This gives the protein CASSLEAQGIGQPQHF.